Each of the 26 T cell receptor beta chains below was sequenced from the same sample in a study of shared clonotypes between healthy human individuals. Repertoires were generated with immunoSEQ multiplex PCR, while TCRdb's copy carries only in-frame clones and drops some. The top ten hold 0.89% of the sample, which has about a million clones, about 80% seen once. Sequences were obtained from memory CD4+ T cells from PBMCs. This sample's subset: CD45RA-negative fraction. The receptor source for this set is a young man in good health. Some clones in this sample may be carry-over from other donors' samples.

The chain is built from TRBV7-6 and TRBJ1-3; D is possibly TRBD1 (5 bases). V dropped 4 bases and J dropped 0 bases, with 16 bases sitting between them. There are 17 residues in the CDR3. The germline V gene has CDR1 SGHVS and CDR2 FNYEAQ. The chain's CDR3 is CASSSPFRGFSGNTIYF. The CDR3 bases are TGTGCCAGCAGCTCCCCGTTTCGGGGGTTCTCTGGAAACACCATATATTTT.

This clone was observed at least ten times. The same CDR3 is also encoded by other DNA sequences in this sample. This chain joins TRBV9 and TRBJ2-5; D is unclear. With 0 bases removed from V and 1 base from J, the gap between germline ends came to 7 bases. CDR1 and CDR2 (germline): SGDLS, YYNGEE. The CDR3 is 14 residues long. The CDR3 reads CASSVDGFQETQYF. CDR3 coding DNA: TGTGCCAGCAGCGTAGATGGCTTCCAAGAGACCCAGTACTTC. Full variable domain (missing parts from reference TRBV9 and TRBJ2-5): DSGVTQTPKHLITATGQRVTLRCSPRSGDLSVYWYQQSLDQGLQFLIQYYNGEERAKGNILERFSAQQFPDLHSELNLSSLELGDSALYFCASSVDGFQETQYFGPGTRLLVL.

This chain's CDR3 is CASGSIRSGRDNYGYTF. The CDR3 bases are TGTGCCAGCGGTTCAATCAGGTCAGGGAGGGATAACTATGGCTACACCTTC. The chain joins TRBV6-4 to TRBJ1-2; D possibly corresponds to TRBD1 (5 bases). V was shortened by 8 bases and J by 1 base, with 23 bases between the two germline ends. The CDR3 runs 17 residues. The germline gives CDR1 MRHNA, CDR2 SNTAGT.

Remarks on this clone: A clone one base away is much larger, so this may be a read error. The V and J genes are TRBV5-4 and TRBJ1-1; D ambiguous. Trimming took 2 bases from V and 1 from J, leaving 6 bases between them. The germline V gene encodes CDR1 SGHNT and CDR2 YYREEE (reference sequence). CDR3 length: 13 amino acids. The CDR3 loop reads CASSFGSNTEAFF. In DNA form, the CDR3 reads TGTGCCAGCAGCTTTGGGTCGAACACTGAAGCTTTCTTT.

The chain links TRBV18 to TRBJ2-5; the D gene is possibly TRBD1 (5 bases). V was cut by 4 bases and J by 2 bases, with 14 bases left in between. CDR3 length: 15 residues. Looked up from germline, CDR1 is KGHSH and CDR2 is LQKENI. CDR3 DNA: TGTGCCAGCTCACAAGACAGTCTAGGTCAAGAGACCCAGTACTTC. This gives the protein CASSQDSLGQETQYF.

V usage is TRBV9 and J usage is TRBJ2-3; the D is unclear. The CDR3 has 16 residues. CDR1 and CDR2 from the germline V gene are SGDLS and YYNGEE. The V end was cut by 1 base, the J end by 0 bases, with 12 bases between. CDR3: CASSVKGFPSTDTQYF. Here the CDR3 DNA reads TGTGCCAGCAGCGTAAAGGGATTTCCTAGCACAGATACGCAGTATTTT.

The chain uses TRBV5-1 and TRBJ2-1; a weak D match, TRBD2 (5 bases). Germline lookup yields CDR1 SGHRS and CDR2 YFSETQ. CDR3 size: 15 residues. V lost 0 bases to trimming and J lost 2 bases, with 9 bases between them. This CDR3 reads CASSLVANPYNEQFF. CDR3 nucleotides: TGCGCCAGCAGCTTGGTAGCGAACCCCTACAATGAGCAGTTCTTC.

Turning to this clone: A much larger clone lies one base from this, so it may be a read error. Other DNA sequences from this sample encode an identical CDR3 as well. This chain links TRBV7-3 with TRBJ2-2; 13 nucleotides line up with TRBD2. The CDR3 has 18 amino acids. Germline values: CDR1 SGHTA, CDR2 FQGTGA. V shed 4 bases and J 9 bases; nucleotides not matched to a gene: 14. CDR3 protein: CASSSSQLAGGVGRELFF. In DNA form, the CDR3 reads TGTGCCAGCAGCTCTTCACAACTAGCGGGAGGGGTAGGCCGGGAGCTGTTTTTT.

This clone was seen more than once but under ten times. V and J are TRBV10-2 and TRBJ1-1, with D unclear. V was trimmed by 4 bases and J by 8 bases, leaving 11 bases between them. The CDR3 covers 12 residues. CDR1 and CDR2 from the germline V gene are WSHSY and SAAADI. CDR3 sequence: CASSAGKTEAFF. CDR3 nucleotide sequence: TGCGCCAGCAGTGCGGGGAAAACCGAAGCTTTCTTT.

The V gene is TRBV7-9, the J gene TRBJ2-7; maybe TRBD1 (5 bases). Germline CDR1 SEHNR, CDR2 FQNEAQ (reference sequence). V shed 1 base and J shed 5 bases, with 15 bases lying between them. This CDR3 spans 15 amino acids. The CDR3 sequence is CASSLGRQSTDEQYF. In nucleotides, the CDR3 is TGTGCCAGCAGCTTAGGGAGACAGTCAACCGACGAGCAGTACTTC. Using reference TRBV7-9 and TRBJ2-7 for the parts outside the CDR3, the full variable domain is DTGVSQNPRHKITKRGQNVTFRCDPISEHNRLYWYRQTLGQGPEFLTYFQNEAQLEKSRLLSDRFSAERPKGSFSTLEIQRTEQGDSAMYLCASSLGRQSTDEQYFGPGTRLTVT.

As concerns this clone: Other DNA sequences of this sample code for an identical CDR3. This CDR3 is CASSPPGRGYTF. The CDR3 DNA sequence: TGTGCCAGCTCCCCTCCCGGTAGGGGCTACACCTTC. The chain uses TRBV28 and TRBJ1-2; no reliable D call. CDR3 length: 12 residues. V was pared by 8 bases and J by 8 bases, with 15 bases between. Germline loops: CDR1 MDHEN, CDR2 SYDVKM.

This chain links TRBV7-3 with TRBJ1-1; maybe TRBD1 (5 bases). This CDR3 is built from 13 residues. Germline assignment: CDR1 SGHTA and CDR2 FQGTGA. V gave up 4 bases and J gave up 8 bases, with 14 bases separating them. The CDR3 loop is CASSSDPGAEAFF. The CDR3 DNA sequence: TGTGCCAGCAGCTCGGATCCTGGGGCCGAAGCTTTCTTT.

A word on this clone: Additional DNA sequences in this sample encode the identical CDR3. The rearrangement joins TRBV18 to TRBJ1-2; TRBD1 matches 7 bases. Trimming removed 3 bases from V and 3 bases from J; junction bases left unmatched: 4. Germline CDR1 is KGHSH and CDR2 is LQKENI. The CDR3 totals 14 residues. The CDR3 DNA follows: TGTGCCAGCTCACCTACCGGGACAGACTATGGCTACACCTTC. Protein: CASSPTGTDYGYTF.

The chain carries TRBV29-1 and TRBJ2-1, with 8 bases lining up with TRBD1. Trimming took 6 bases from V and 5 from J; bases not matched to a gene: 12. Germline V gene lookup returns CDR1 SQVTM and CDR2 ANQGSEA. The CDR3 has 15 residues. CDR3 protein: CSVRRSTTGDNEQFF. In DNA form, the CDR3 reads TGCAGCGTCCGAAGAAGTACGACAGGGGACAATGAGCAGTTCTTC.

The chain has TRBV7-2 and TRBJ2-7; the match to TRBD1 covers 10 bases. Per germline, CDR1 SGHTA and CDR2 FQGNSA. The CDR3 spans 15 residues. V shed 4 bases and J 7 bases; nucleotides not matched to a gene: 10. CDR3 in amino acids: CASSWPGTGVGEQYF. As DNA, the CDR3 is TGTGCCAGCAGCTGGCCTGGGACAGGGGTGGGTGAGCAGTACTTC.

The chain links TRBV27 to TRBJ2-2; D remains unclear. Germline CDR1 and CDR2: MNHEY and SMNVEV (reference sequence). The CDR3 length is 16 residues. V gave up 3 bases and J gave up 5 bases, with 16 bases separating them. CDR3 residues: CASSLTPQVQTGELFF. For the CDR3, the DNA is TGTGCCAGCAGTTTGACCCCTCAAGTCCAAACCGGGGAGCTGTTTTTT.

J is TRBJ2-7 and V is TRBV6-1; D ambiguous. Germline CDR1 and CDR2: MNHNS and SASEGT. Trimming shortened V by 5 bases and J by 3 bases, and 5 bases separated the two germline ends. CDR3 length equals 11 residues. CDR3 DNA: TGTGCCAGCAGTTTCAGCTACGAGCAGTACTTC. Encoded protein: CASSFSYEQYF.

This rearrangement joins TRBV18 to TRBJ1-3; D remains unclear. The germline V gene encodes CDR1 KGHSH and CDR2 LQKENI. The CDR3 runs to 16 residues. Deletions cut 4 bases from V and 2 bases from J, with 15 bases between. The CDR3, as DNA: TGTGCCAGCTCACTCAGTGAGTGGACTCCTGGAAACACCATATATTTT. Translated: CASSLSEWTPGNTIYF.

This chain joins TRBV12-5 and TRBJ2-3; D gene uncertain. Looked up from germline, CDR1 is LGHNT and CDR2 is FRNRAP. CDR3 length: 13 residues. V gave up 1 base and J gave up 0 bases, with 2 bases separating them. In nucleotides, the CDR3 is TGTGCTAGTGGTTTGGGGAGCACAGATACGCAGTATTTT. Protein: CASGLGSTDTQYF.

The chain combines TRBV6-5 with TRBJ1-3, with D perhaps TRBD1 (5 bases). Germline CDR1 MNHEY, CDR2 SVGAGI. The CDR3 sequence is 15 residues long. V lost 4 bases to trimming and J lost 4 bases, with 14 bases between them. CDR3 sequence reads: CASSSQGLSGNTIYF. The CDR3, as DNA: TGTGCCAGCAGTTCTCAGGGTCTATCAGGAAACACCATATATTTT.

This chain connects TRBV9 to TRBJ2-3; D not certain. With 3 bases removed from V and 1 base from J, the gap between germline ends came to 9 bases. Germline assignment: CDR1 SGDLS and CDR2 YYNGEE. This CDR3 spans 14 amino acids. The CDR3: CASSAPVGTDTQYF. For the CDR3, the DNA is TGTGCCAGCAGCGCCCCTGTCGGCACAGATACGCAGTATTTT. Together with reference TRBV9 and TRBJ2-3, the CDR3 gives the full variable domain: DSGVTQTPKHLITATGQRVTLRCSPRSGDLSVYWYQQSLDQGLQFLIQYYNGEERAKGNILERFSAQQFPDLHSELNLSSLELGDSALYFCASSAPVGTDTQYFGPGTRLTVL.

This chain uses TRBV6-1 with TRBJ2-3, with 11 nucleotides matching TRBD2. Germline lookup yields CDR1 MNHNS and CDR2 SASEGT. J lost 1 base, V lost 4 bases, and 10 bases had no gene match. The CDR3 sequence is 18 residues long. The CDR3: CASSAQPGLAARTDTQYF. CDR3 nucleotides: TGTGCCAGCAGTGCTCAACCGGGACTAGCGGCCCGCACAGATACGCAGTATTTT.

This chain connects TRBV19 to TRBJ1-1; no definite D call. CDR1 is LNHDA, CDR2 SQIVND, per germline (reference sequence). The CDR3 totals 13 residues. V lost 7 bases and J 3 bases, leaving 12 bases between the germline ends. DNA for the CDR3: TGTGCCAGTATGGACCACGGGGACACTGAAGCTTTCTTT. Encoded protein: CASMDHGDTEAFF.

The V gene is TRBV7-9, the J gene TRBJ2-7; weak D call: TRBD2 (6 bases). Per the germline V gene, CDR1 is SEHNR and CDR2 is FQNEAQ (reference sequence). This CDR3 is 13 amino acids long. V lost 5 bases and J 5 bases, leaving 13 bases between the germline ends. CDR3 bases: TGTGCCAGCAGCCGGAGGGGCCTCGACGAGCAGTACTTC. Translation gives CASSRRGLDEQYF.

This clone was picked up a small number of times. This chain links TRBV18 with TRBJ1-2; TRBD1 is a possible D gene (6 bases). The V gene's germline CDR1 is KGHSH and CDR2 LQKENI. The CDR3 runs 14 residues. V dropped 2 bases and J dropped 8 bases, with 15 bases sitting between them. This CDR3 is CASSPTPGAGGYTF. The CDR3 DNA reads as TGTGCCAGCTCACCAACCCCAGGGGCAGGAGGCTACACCTTC.

This clone has just one count. The CDR3 loop reads CASSPQGTGELFF. CDR3 DNA sequence: TGCGCCAGCAGCCCCCAAGGGACCGGGGAGCTGTTTTTT. The V call is TRBV5-1, the J call TRBJ2-2; the D is unclear. Germline V gene sequence: CDR1 SGHRS, CDR2 YFSETQ. V was shortened by 4 bases and J by 5 bases, with 9 bases between the two germline ends. This CDR3 is 13 amino acids long.